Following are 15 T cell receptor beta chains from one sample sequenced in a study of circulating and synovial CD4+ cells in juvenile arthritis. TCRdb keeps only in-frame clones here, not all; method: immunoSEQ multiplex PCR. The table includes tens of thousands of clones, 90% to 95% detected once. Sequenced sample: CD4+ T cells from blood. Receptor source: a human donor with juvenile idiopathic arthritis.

CDR3 DNA sequence: TGCGCCAGCAGCTTCATCCGAGGACAGGGGGTGGCCTACGAGCAGTACTTC. Its protein is CASSFIRGQGVAYEQYF. The chain couples TRBV5-1 to TRBJ2-7, with 10 bases lining up with TRBD1. Trimming took 2 bases from V and 2 from J; bases not matched to a gene: 10. The CDR3 runs 17 residues. Germline values: CDR1 SGHRS, CDR2 YFSETQ.

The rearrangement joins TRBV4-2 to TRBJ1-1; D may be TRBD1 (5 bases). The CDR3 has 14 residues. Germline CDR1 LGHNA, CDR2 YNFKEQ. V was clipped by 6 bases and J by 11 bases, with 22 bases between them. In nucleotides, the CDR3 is TGTGCCAGCAGGCCCCTCGGGGGACTACATGTGGCTTTCTTT. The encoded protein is CASRPLGGLHVAFF.

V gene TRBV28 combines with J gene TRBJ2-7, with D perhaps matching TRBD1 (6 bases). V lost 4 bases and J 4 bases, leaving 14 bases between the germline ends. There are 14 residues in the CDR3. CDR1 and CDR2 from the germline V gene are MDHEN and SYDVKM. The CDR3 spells CASSSQGHGYEQYF. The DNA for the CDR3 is TGTGCCAGCAGTTCACAGGGTCATGGGTACGAGCAGTACTTC.

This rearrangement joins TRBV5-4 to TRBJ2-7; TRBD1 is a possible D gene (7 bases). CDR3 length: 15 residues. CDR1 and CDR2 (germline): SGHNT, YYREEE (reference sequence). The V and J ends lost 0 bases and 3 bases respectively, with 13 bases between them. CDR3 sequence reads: CASSLGQGGVYEQYF. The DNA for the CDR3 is TGTGCCAGCAGCTTGGGGCAGGGGGGAGTCTACGAGCAGTACTTC.

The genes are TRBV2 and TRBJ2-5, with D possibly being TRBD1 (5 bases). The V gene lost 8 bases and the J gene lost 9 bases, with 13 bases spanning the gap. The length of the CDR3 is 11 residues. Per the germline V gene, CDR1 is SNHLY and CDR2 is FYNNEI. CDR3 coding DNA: TGTGCCAGCCTAGGGGTTCGGGCCCAGTACTTC. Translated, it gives CASLGVRAQYF.

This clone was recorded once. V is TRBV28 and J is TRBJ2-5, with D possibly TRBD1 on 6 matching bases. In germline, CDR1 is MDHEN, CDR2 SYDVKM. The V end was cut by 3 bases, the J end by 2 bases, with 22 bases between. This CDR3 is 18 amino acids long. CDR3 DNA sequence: TGTGCCAGCAGTTTCGGTAGAACTCTCCGGGACATACAAGAGACCCAGTACTTC. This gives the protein CASSFGRTLRDIQETQYF.

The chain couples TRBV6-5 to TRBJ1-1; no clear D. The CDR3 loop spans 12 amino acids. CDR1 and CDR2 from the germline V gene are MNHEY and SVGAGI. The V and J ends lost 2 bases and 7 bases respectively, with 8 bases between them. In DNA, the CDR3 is TGTGCCAGCAGTTACAGTCCAGGTGAAGCTTTCTTT. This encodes CASSYSPGEAFF.

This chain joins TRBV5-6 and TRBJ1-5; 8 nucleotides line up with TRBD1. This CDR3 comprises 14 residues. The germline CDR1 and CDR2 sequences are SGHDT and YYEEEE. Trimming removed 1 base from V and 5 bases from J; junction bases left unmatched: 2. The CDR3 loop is CASSLQGADQPQHF. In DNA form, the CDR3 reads TGTGCCAGCAGCTTGCAGGGGGCGGATCAGCCCCAGCATTTT.

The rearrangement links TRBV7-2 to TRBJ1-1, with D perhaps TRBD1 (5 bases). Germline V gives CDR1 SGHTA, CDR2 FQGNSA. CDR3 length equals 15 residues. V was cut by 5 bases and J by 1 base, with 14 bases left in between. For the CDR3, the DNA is TGTGCCAGCAGCCATTCCCGAAGGGGGAACACTGAAGCTTTCTTT. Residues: CASSHSRRGNTEAFF.

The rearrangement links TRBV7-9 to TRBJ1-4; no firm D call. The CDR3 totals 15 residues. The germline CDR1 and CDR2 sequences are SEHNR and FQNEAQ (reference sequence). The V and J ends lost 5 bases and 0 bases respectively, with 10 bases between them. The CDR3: CASSTAGSTNEKLFF. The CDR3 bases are TGTGCCAGCAGCACTGCCGGGTCAACTAATGAAAAACTGTTTTTT.

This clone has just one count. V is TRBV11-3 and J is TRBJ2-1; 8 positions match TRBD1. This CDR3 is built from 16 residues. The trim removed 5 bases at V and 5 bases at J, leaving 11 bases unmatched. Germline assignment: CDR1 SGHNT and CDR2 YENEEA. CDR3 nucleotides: TGTGCCAGCAGCCCCACAGCCGGGACAGGTCACAATGAGCAGTTCTTC. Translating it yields CASSPTAGTGHNEQFF.

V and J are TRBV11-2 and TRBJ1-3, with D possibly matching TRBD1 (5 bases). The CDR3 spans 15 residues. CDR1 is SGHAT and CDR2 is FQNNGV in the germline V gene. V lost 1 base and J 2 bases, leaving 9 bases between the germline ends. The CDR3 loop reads CASSLGGFAGNTIYF. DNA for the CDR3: TGTGCCAGCAGCTTAGGGGGCTTTGCTGGAAACACCATATATTTT.

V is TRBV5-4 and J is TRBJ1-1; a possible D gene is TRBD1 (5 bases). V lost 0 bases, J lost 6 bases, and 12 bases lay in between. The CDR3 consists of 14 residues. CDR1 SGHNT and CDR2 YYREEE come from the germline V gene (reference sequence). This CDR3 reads CASSLGVGGAEAFF. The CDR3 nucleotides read TGTGCCAGCAGCTTGGGAGTCGGGGGGGCTGAAGCTTTCTTT. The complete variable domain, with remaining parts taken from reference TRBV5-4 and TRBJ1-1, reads ETGVTQSPTHLIKTRGQQVTLRCSSQSGHNTVSWYQQALGQGPQFIFQYYREEENGRGNFPPRFSGLQFPNYSSELNVNALELDDSALYLCASSLGVGGAEAFFGQGTRLTVV.

The CDR3 sequence is CASSGTGNSGNTIYF. CDR3 in DNA: TGCGCCAGCAGCGGGACAGGGAATAGTGGAAACACCATATATTTT. The rearrangement joins TRBV5-1 to TRBJ1-3; 9 bases are a match to TRBD1. This CDR3 comprises 15 residues. From germline, CDR1 is SGHRS and CDR2 YFSETQ. Losses at the gene ends were 4 bases for V and 3 bases for J; bases not matched to a gene: 5.

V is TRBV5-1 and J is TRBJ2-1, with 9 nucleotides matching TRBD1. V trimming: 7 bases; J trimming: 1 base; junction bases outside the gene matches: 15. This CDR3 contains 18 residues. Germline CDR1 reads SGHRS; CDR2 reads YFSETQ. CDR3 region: CASSPPGQGGGSYNEQFF. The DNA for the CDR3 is TGCGCCAGCTCCCCGCCGGGACAGGGAGGGGGATCCTACAATGAGCAGTTCTTC.